The clone carrying this T cell receptor (beta chain) has only a few counts. The V and J ends lost 4 bases and 1 base respectively, with 10 bases between them. CDR3 length equals 14 residues. From germline, CDR1 is KGHSH and CDR2 LQKENI. The source of the sample is a study of T cell responses to AZD1222 COVID-19 vaccine. Measured with immunoSEQ multiplex PCR; TCRdb has only the in-frame clones, and not every one. The data show 100,000 or so clones, about 85% seen once. The genes are TRBV18 and TRBJ1-1; D is uncertain. The sample in question was peripheral blood, obtained 28 days after the second AZD1222 dose. This clonotype was sampled from an adult who received the AZD1222 COVID-19 vaccine. As DNA, the CDR3 is TGTGCCAGCTCACAAGAGGTAGAGAACACTGAAGCTTTCTTT. Protein sequence: CASSQEVENTEAFF.